This T cell receptor beta chain appears in the sequencing data of a study of naive and memory T cell subsets. Findings and caveats of the study: This RNA-based method may be sensitive to activation-related transcript changes.

An oligonucleotide containing a UMI was ligated to the 3' end of TCR cDNA. Whole blood, about 2.5 ml, came from adult healthy volunteers. Input was about 1 to 1,100 ng of DNase-treated total RNA without cell sorting. At least ten counts were recorded for this clonotype. Antigen: not known. V shed 0 bases, J shed 1 base, and the junction held 5 bases outside the gene matches. The CDR3 extends over 16 amino acids. The germline V gene encodes CDR1 MNHEY and CDR2 SVGAGI. The SP2 primer and nested alpha and beta constant region primers amplified ligated cDNA in four rounds. From the 5' RACE reads, TCRdb called clonotypes with MiXCR, one entry per CDR3 protein. The data show 55,000 to 70,000 distinct CDR3 sequences, under 10% seen once.

This TCR was recovered from a female donor in good health. The genes are TRBV6-5 and TRBJ1-1; 7 bases line up with TRBD1. CDR3: CASSYSGTAGNTEAFF. CDR3 in DNA: TGTGCCAGCAGTTACTCTGGGACAGCGGGGAACACTGAAGCTTTCTTT.